This T cell receptor beta chain was identified in a study of blood T cell repertoires in COVID-19. The protocol was immunoSEQ multiplex PCR, while the TCRdb copy is restricted to in-frame clones and leaves out a portion. The sample lists under 85,000 clones; approximately 86% were seen once. The CDR3 length is 13 residues. V was pared by 5 bases and J by 5 bases, with 12 bases between. CDR1 is MGHRA, CDR2 YSYEKL, per germline. The V and J genes are TRBV4-1 and TRBJ2-5; weak D call: TRBD2 (5 bases). The source material was peripheral blood. This TCR was sampled from a human donor in a cohort sampled during active COVID-19. CDR3 in amino acids: CASSAAGGETQYF. The CDR3 nucleotides are TGCGCCAGCAGCGCGGCGGGCGGGGAGACCCAGTACTTC.